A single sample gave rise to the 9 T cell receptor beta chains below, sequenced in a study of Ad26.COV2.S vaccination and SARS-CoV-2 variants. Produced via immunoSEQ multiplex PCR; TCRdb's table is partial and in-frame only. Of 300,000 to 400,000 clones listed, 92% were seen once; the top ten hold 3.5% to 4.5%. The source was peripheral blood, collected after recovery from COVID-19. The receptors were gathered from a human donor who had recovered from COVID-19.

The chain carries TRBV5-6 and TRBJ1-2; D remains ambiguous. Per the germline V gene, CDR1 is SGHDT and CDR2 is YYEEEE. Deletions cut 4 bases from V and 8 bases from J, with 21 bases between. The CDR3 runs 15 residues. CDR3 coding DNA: TGTGCCAGCAGCCCCGATAGAAAGACGGCGAAGGGCTACACCTTC. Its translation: CASSPDRKTAKGYTF.

CDR3 DNA: TGTGCCAGCAGTTACGGGGGACAGGTCCAGTTCTTC. It specifies CASSYGGQVQFF. This chain links TRBV6-5 with TRBJ2-1; 8 bases map to TRBD1. The germline gives CDR1 MNHEY, CDR2 SVGAGI. The CDR3 spans 12 residues. V trimming: 2 bases; J trimming: 13 bases; junction bases outside the gene matches: 4.

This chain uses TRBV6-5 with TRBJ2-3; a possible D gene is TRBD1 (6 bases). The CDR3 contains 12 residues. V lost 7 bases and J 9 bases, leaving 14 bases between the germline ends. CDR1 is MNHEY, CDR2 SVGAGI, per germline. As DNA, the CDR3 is TGTGCCAGCAAAGATACCGGGACAACGCAGTATTTT. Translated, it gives CASKDTGTTQYF.

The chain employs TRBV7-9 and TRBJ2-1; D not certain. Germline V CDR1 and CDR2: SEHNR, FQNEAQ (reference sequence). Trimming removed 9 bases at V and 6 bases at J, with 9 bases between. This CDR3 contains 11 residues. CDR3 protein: CASRKGNEQFF. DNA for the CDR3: TGTGCCAGTAGAAAAGGCAATGAGCAGTTCTTC.

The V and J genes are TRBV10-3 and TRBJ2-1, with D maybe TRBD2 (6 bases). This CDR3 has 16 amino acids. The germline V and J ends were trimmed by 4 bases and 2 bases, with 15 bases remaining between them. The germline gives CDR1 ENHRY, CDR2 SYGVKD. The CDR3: CAISARGLNPYNEQFF. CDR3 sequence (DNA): TGTGCCATCAGTGCCCGGGGACTGAATCCCTACAATGAGCAGTTCTTC.

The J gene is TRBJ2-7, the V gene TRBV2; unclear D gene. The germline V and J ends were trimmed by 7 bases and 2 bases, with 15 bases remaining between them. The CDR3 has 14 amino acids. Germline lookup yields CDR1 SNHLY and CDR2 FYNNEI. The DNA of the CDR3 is TGTGCCAGCACCCCAGGATCGTCCCCCTACGAGCAGTACTTC. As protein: CASTPGSSPYEQYF. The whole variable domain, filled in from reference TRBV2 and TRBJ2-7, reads EPEVTQTPSHQVTQMGQEVILRCVPISNHLYFYWYRQILGQKVEFLVSFYNNEISEKSEIFDDQFSVERPDGSNFTLKIRSTKLEDSAMYFCASTPGSSPYEQYFGPGTRLTVT.

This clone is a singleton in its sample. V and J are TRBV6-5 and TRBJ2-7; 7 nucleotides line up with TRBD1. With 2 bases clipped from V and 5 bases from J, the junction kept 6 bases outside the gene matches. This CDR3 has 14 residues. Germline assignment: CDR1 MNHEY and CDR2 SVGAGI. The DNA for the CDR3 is TGTGCCAGCAGTTACAGGGGGCGGTCGGACGAGCAGTACTTC. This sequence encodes CASSYRGRSDEQYF.

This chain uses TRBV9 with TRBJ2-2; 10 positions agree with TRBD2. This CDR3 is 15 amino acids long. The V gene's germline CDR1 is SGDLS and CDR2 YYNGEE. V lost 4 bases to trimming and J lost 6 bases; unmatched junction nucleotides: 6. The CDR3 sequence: CASSPLAGMPGELFF. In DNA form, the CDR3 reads TGTGCCAGCAGCCCACTAGCGGGGATGCCCGGGGAGCTGTTTTTT.

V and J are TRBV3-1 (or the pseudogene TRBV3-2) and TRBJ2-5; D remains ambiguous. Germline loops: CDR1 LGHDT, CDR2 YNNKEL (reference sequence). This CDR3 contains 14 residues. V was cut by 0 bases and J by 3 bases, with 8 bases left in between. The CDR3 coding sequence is TGTGCCAGCAGCCAAGAGGGCCACAAAGAGACCCAGTACTTC. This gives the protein CASSQEGHKETQYF.